This TCR beta chain stems from a study of shared clonotypes between healthy human individuals. The V and J ends lost 5 bases and 0 bases respectively, with 11 bases between them. Germline V gene data show CDR1 as SGHRS and CDR2 as YFSETQ. The length of the CDR3 is 15 residues. Here immunoSEQ multiplex PCR was the method, and the copy in TCRdb shows in-frame clones only, minus some. The sample lists around 750,000 clones; approximately 79% were seen once. V and J are TRBV5-1 and TRBJ2-2, with D possibly matching TRBD2 (6 bases). The sample was memory CD4+ T cells sorted from blood. This sample's subset: CD45RA-negative fraction. This clonotype was obtained from a woman in her twenties or thirties in good health. CDR3 sequence: CASRFGGPNTGELFF. CDR3 sequence (DNA): TGCGCCAGCAGGTTCGGGGGACCGAACACCGGGGAGCTGTTTTTT.